These 18 T cell receptor beta chains came from one sample sequenced in a study of tissue T cells after allogeneic stem cell transplantation. Profiled with immunoSEQ multiplex PCR; TCRdb holds only in-frame clones, not every one. The repertoire holds a few thousand clones, with roughly two thirds as singletons. The sample taken for sequencing was gut tissue. These receptors came from a female BALB/c mouse in good health. The strain's MHC: H2-d.

Remarks on this clone: Here the gene names and germline are mouse. The CDR3 end falls 1 residue outside the read, so it is completed with the germline J gene. This chain connects TRBV19 to TRBJ2-5, with D perhaps assigned TRBD1 or TRBD2 (5 bases each). CDR1 and CDR2 from the germline V gene are FNHDT and SITEND (reference sequence). V lost 5 bases, J lost 0 bases, and 16 bases lay in between. The CDR3 has 16 amino acids. The covered CDR3 bases are TGTGCCAGCAGCCCCCGGGGGAAAGAGAACCAAGACACCCAGTAC. Translated: CASSPRGKENQDTQY. The CDR3 in its entirety is CASSPRGKENQDTQYF.

Remarks on this clone: Genes and germline come from the mouse. The read terminates 1 residue before the CDR3 end, so the remaining end is supplied by the germline J gene. The chain links TRBV31 to TRBJ2-2; D possibly corresponds to TRBD1 (6 bases). The germline CDR1 and CDR2 sequences are GKSSPN and SITVG. V gave up 1 base and J gave up 0 bases, with 6 bases separating them. CDR3 length equals 14 residues. The DNA read from the CDR3 is TGTGCCTGGAGTCAGGGGGCAAACACCGGGCAGCTCTAC. This sequence encodes CAWSQGANTGQLY. The CDR3 in full is CAWSQGANTGQLYF.

Concerning this clone: Gene names refer to mouse genes. The read ends 1 residue before the CDR3 terminus; that terminus is restored from the germline J gene. The chain recombines TRBV5 with TRBJ1-4; TRBD1 might be the D (6 bases). CDR3 length equals 16 residues. Trimming took 1 base from V and 4 from J, leaving 13 bases between them. The germline V gene has CDR1 LGHNA and CDR2 YNLKQL (reference sequence). Incomplete CDR3 DNA: TGTGCCAGCAGCCAAGGGGGACAACGCGGCAACGAAAGATTATTT. Amino acid sequence: CASSQGGQRGNERLF. The CDR3 as a whole reads CASSQGGQRGNERLFF.

With regard to this clone: Gene and germline names: mouse. The CDR3 end lies 1 residue beyond the end of the read and is filled in from the germline J gene. The chain couples TRBV5 to TRBJ2-5, with 8 bases identical to TRBD2. The V gene end was trimmed by 0 bases and the J gene end by 1 base; junction bases not matched to a gene: 0. The CDR3 sequence is 15 residues long. The V gene's germline CDR1 is LGHNA and CDR2 YNLKQL (reference sequence). The CDR3 protein is CASSQDGGDQDTQYF. The covered CDR3 bases are TGTGCCAGCAGCCAAGATGGGGGGGACCAAGACACCCAGTAC.

This clone was recorded a few times. Mouse names are used for the genes. The read finishes 1 residue shy of the CDR3 end, and the germline J gene is used to complete it. V is TRBV24 and J is TRBJ2-5; no firm D call. Germline V lookup: CDR1 KGHTA, CDR2 FRNEEI. The CDR3 covers 13 residues. With 4 bases removed from V and 6 bases from J, the gap between germline ends came to 11 bases. CDR3 loop: CASSRKGSDTQYF. CDR3 bases read: TGTGCCAGCAGTCGGAAGGGATCCGACACCCAGTAC.

The sample holds one count of this clone. The listed genes are named as in mouse. The read falls 1 residue short of the CDR3 end, and the missing part is taken from the germline J gene. The chain joins TRBV13-2 to TRBJ1-2, with TRBD1 matching over 7 bases. Germline V gene data show CDR1 as NNHNN and CDR2 as SYGAGS (reference sequence). The CDR3 sequence is 13 residues long. V trimming: 0 bases; J trimming: 4 bases; junction bases outside the gene matches: 0. The CDR3 protein is CASGDAGGSDYTF. The sequenced part of the CDR3 DNA is TGTGCCAGCGGTGATGCAGGGGGCTCCGACTACACC.

Turning to this clone: The gene symbols are mouse symbols. The read terminates 1 residue ahead of where the CDR3 ends, so the germline J gene completes it. The chain carries TRBV19 and TRBJ2-4; TRBD2 agrees at 8 bases. Germline V gene sequence: CDR1 FNHDT, CDR2 SITEND (reference sequence). The J segment lost 5 bases and the V segment lost 0 bases, leaving 2 bases of the junction unmatched. The CDR3 has 14 amino acids. The CDR3 here is CASSIALGGNTLYF. CDR3 bases read: TGTGCCAGCAGTATAGCCCTGGGGGGAAACACCTTGTAC. Together with reference TRBV19 and TRBJ2-4, the CDR3 gives the full variable domain: GGIITQTPKFLIGQEGQKLTLKCQQNFNHDTMYWYRQDSGKGLRLIYYSITENDLQKGDLSEGYDASREKKSSFSLTVTSAQKNEMAVFLCASSIALGGNTLYFGAGTRLSVL.

This clone was seen once. Gene names are mouse gene names. The read gets to within 1 residue of the CDR3 end, and the germline J gene fills in the rest. The chain carries TRBV14 and TRBJ2-3; maybe TRBD1 (6 bases). Germline CDR1 reads SGHDT; CDR2 reads FRDEAV. The CDR3 extends over 14 amino acids. The V end lost 5 bases, the J end lost 1 base, and 11 bases lay between the germline ends. CDR3 bases read: TGTGCCAGCAGGACAGGTGAGGGTGCAGAAACGCTGTAT. Translating it yields CASRTGEGAETLY. The full CDR3 protein reads CASRTGEGAETLYF.

For this clone: Gene names are mouse gene names. The CDR3 is cut off 1 residue early in the read; its end comes from the germline J gene. The genes are TRBV19 and TRBJ1-1; 12 positions match TRBD1. With V trimmed by 2 bases and J by 7 bases, 3 bases remained unmatched. Germline V gene lookup returns CDR1 FNHDT and CDR2 SITEND (reference sequence). CDR3 size: 14 residues. Incomplete CDR3 DNA: TGTGCCAGCAGTATGGGACAGGGGGCGGGAGAAGTCTTC. Translated: CASSMGQGAGEVF. The whole CDR3 reads CASSMGQGAGEVFF.

About this clone itself: The listed genes are named as in mouse. The read finishes 1 residue shy of the CDR3 end, and the germline J gene is used to complete it. The chain carries TRBV1 and TRBJ1-3, with TRBD1 identical over 8 bases. The CDR3 is 15 amino acids. CDR1 and CDR2 (germline): NSQYPW, LRSPGD (reference sequence). With V trimmed by 4 bases and J by 4 bases, 6 bases remained unmatched. The sequenced CDR3 bases are TGCACCTGCAGTGGGGGACAGGCGGGGGGAAATACGCTCTAT. Protein sequence: CTCSGGQAGGNTLY. The whole CDR3 region reads CTCSGGQAGGNTLYF.

In this sample, this clone turned up a few times. Gene names are mouse gene names. The CDR3 end falls 1 residue outside the read, so it is completed with the germline J gene. This chain uses TRBV2 with TRBJ1-3, with D possibly TRBD1 on 5 matching bases. CDR1 and CDR2 from the germline V gene are LGHNA and YSYQKL. Deletions cut 0 bases from V and 3 bases from J, with 6 bases between. The CDR3 spans 14 residues. The CDR3 DNA, read in part, is TGTGCCAGCAGCCAAGACAGGGTTGGAAATACGCTCTAT. Translating gives CASSQDRVGNTLY. The whole CDR3 region reads CASSQDRVGNTLYF.

Concerning this clone itself: Gene names and germline match the mouse. The sequenced fragment ends 1 residue before the CDR3 boundary, so the rest is inferred from the germline J gene. The gene calls are TRBV5 and TRBJ2-1; 10 bases line up with TRBD2. Unmatched junction bases numbered 5, after V lost 0 bases and J lost 0 bases. This CDR3 has 18 residues. Germline V CDR1 and CDR2: LGHNA, YNLKQL (reference sequence). The chain's CDR3 is CASSQDVTGGVNYAEQFF. The covered CDR3 bases are TGTGCCAGCAGCCAAGATGTAACTGGGGGGGTTAACTATGCTGAGCAGTTC.

Note on this clone: Gene names denote mouse genes. The read terminates 1 residue before the CDR3 end, so the remaining end is supplied by the germline J gene. The chain has TRBV2 and TRBJ2-3; 8 bases agree with TRBD1. The CDR3 runs 16 residues. Germline loops: CDR1 LGHNA, CDR2 YSYQKL. The V and J ends lost 2 bases and 1 base, in that order; junction bases with no gene match: 5. The CDR3 bases that were read are TGTGCCAGCAGCCAACAGGGGGCGCGGGGTGCAGAAACGCTGTAT. This encodes CASSQQGARGAETLY. The entire CDR3 protein is CASSQQGARGAETLYF.

About this clone itself: Gene names follow the mouse nomenclature. The read terminates 1 residue ahead of where the CDR3 ends, so the germline J gene completes it. The chain employs TRBV29 and TRBJ1-5; 9 bases align to TRBD1. Trimming removed 0 bases from V and 0 bases from J; junction bases left unmatched: 0. Germline CDR1 and CDR2: MSHET and SYDVDS. This CDR3 has 16 residues. The CDR3 here is CASSLSGQGNNQAPLF. CDR3 DNA, as far as it was read: TGTGCTAGCAGTTTATCGGGACAGGGTAACAACCAGGCTCCGCTT. Together with reference TRBV29 and TRBJ1-5, the CDR3 gives the full variable domain: DMKVTQMPRYLIKRMGENVLLECGQDMSHETMYWYRQDPGLGLQLIYISYDVDSNSEGDIPKGYRVSRKKREHFSLILDSAKTNQTSVYFCASSLSGQGNNQAPLFGEGTRLSVL.

This clone was seen a few times. The genes are named according to mouse. The CDR3 end is not reached by the read, which stops 1 residue before it; the germline J gene fills it in. This sequence joins TRBV14 and TRBJ2-7; D remains unclear. Trimming took 1 base from V and 0 from J, leaving 5 bases between them. CDR1 is SGHDT, CDR2 FRDEAV, per germline. CDR3 size: 13 residues. This CDR3 reads CASSFVNSYEQYF. The CDR3 bases that were read are TGTGCCAGCAGTTTCGTGAACTCCTATGAACAGTAC.

This clone showed up just a few times. Genes here carry mouse names. The CDR3 end falls 1 residue outside the read, so it is completed with the germline J gene. The rearrangement uses TRBV19 and TRBJ2-7; D is unclear. The CDR3 spans 12 residues. With 1 base removed from V and 0 bases from J, the gap between germline ends came to 2 bases. Germline V gene lookup returns CDR1 FNHDT and CDR2 SITEND (reference sequence). The CDR3 loop reads CASSIHSYEQYF. Partial CDR3 DNA: TGTGCCAGCAGTATACACTCCTATGAACAGTAC.

This clone was recorded once. All gene names here are mouse names. The read stops 1 residue short of the end of the CDR3; the missing end is completed from the germline J gene. V and J are TRBV16 and TRBJ1-4; no clear D gene. The V and J ends lost 3 bases and 1 base respectively, with 9 bases between them. The CDR3 contains 15 residues. Germline lookup yields CDR1 SGHSA and CDR2 FRNQAP. CDR3 sequence reads: CASSFPGSSNERLFF. The part of the CDR3 DNA that was read is TGTGCAAGCAGCTTCCCGGGATCTTCCAACGAAAGATTATTT.

Regarding this clone: The gene names given are mouse names. The missing CDR3 end, 1 residue past where the read stops, is filled in from the germline J gene. The chain couples TRBV17 to TRBJ2-4, with TRBD1 matching 10 bases. This CDR3 is 14 amino acids long. V dropped 5 bases and J dropped 5; count of bases not matched to a gene: 4. CDR1 MNHDT and CDR2 YYDKIL come from the germline V gene. The covered CDR3 bases are TGTGCTAGCAGTTCCCGGGACAGGGGAAACACCTTGTAC. Amino acid sequence: CASSSRDRGNTLY. The whole CDR3 region reads CASSSRDRGNTLYF.